This T cell receptor beta chain was documented in a study of blood T cell repertoires in COVID-19. About the research overall: COVID-19 samples, acute and convalescent, were from the United States, Italy and Spain. PBMCs, B-cell-depleted T cells, or T cells provided the cDNA or gDNA that made up the material.

Per the study methods: From reference gene primer amplification, estimates of nucleated cell counts were derived. Clones were sequenced by immunoSEQ multiplex PCR, and TCRdb holds only the in-frame ones, with some missing. That table gives V, J and clone size, and the DNA gave D and trimming. The sample has 90,000 to 130,000 clones; around 89% are singletons. V dropped 6 bases and J dropped 3 bases, with 12 bases sitting between them. The CDR3 runs 14 residues. CDR1 is LGHDT and CDR2 is YNNKEL in the germline V gene (reference sequence). The J gene is TRBJ1-3, the V gene TRBV3-1 (or the pseudogene TRBV3-2); D is undetermined. Input material: peripheral blood. This receptor was obtained from a woman aged 50 to 60 with acute or convalescent COVID-19. CDR3 sequence: CASRTSMLGNTIYF. For the CDR3, the DNA is TGTGCCAGCAGGACATCAATGCTTGGAAACACCATATATTTT.